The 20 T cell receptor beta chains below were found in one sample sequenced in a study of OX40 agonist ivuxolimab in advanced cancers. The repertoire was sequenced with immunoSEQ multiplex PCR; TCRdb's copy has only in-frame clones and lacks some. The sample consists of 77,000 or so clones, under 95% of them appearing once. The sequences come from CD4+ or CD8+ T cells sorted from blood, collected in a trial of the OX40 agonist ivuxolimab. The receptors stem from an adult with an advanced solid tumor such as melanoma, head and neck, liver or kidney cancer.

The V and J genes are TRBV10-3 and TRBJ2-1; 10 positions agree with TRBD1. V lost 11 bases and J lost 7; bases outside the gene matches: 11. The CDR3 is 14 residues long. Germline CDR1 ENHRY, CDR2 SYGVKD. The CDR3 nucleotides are TGTGCCGCCCTGGGGGGACAGGGGTATAATGAGCAGTTCTTC. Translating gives CAALGGQGYNEQFF.

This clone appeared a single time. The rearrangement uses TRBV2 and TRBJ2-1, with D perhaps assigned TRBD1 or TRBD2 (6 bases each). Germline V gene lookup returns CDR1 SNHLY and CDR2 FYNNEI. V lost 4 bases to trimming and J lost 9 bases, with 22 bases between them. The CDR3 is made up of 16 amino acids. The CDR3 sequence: CASSGGGPTKRGEQFF. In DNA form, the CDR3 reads TGTGCCAGCAGTGGAGGGGGGCCCACTAAACGGGGTGAGCAGTTCTTC.

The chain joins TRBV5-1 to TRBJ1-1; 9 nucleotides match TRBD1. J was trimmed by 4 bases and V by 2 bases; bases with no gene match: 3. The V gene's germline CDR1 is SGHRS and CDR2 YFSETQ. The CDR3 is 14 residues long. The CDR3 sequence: CASSFTTGGTEAFF. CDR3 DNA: TGCGCCAGCAGCTTTACGACAGGGGGCACTGAAGCTTTCTTT.

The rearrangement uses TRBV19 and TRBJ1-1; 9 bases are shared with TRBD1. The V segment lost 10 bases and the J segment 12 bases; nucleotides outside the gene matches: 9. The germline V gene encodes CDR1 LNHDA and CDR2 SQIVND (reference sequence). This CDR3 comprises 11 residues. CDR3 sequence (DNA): TGTGCCACCCGCCGGGACAGGGTGACTTTCTTT. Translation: CATRRDRVTFF.

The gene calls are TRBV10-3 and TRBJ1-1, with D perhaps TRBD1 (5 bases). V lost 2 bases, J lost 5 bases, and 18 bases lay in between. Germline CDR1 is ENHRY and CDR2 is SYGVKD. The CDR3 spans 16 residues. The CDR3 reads CAISEPSEAGRTEAFF. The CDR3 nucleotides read TGTGCCATCAGTGAGCCTTCCGAGGCAGGGCGAACTGAAGCTTTCTTT.

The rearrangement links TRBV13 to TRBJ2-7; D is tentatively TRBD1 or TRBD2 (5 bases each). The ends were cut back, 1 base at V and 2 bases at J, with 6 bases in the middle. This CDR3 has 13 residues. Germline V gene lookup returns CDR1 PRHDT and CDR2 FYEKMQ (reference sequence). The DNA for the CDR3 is TGTGCCAGCAGCTTAGTGGGGGCCTACGAGCAGTACTTC. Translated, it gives CASSLVGAYEQYF. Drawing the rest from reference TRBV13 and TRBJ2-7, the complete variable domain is AAGVIQSPRHLIKEKRETATLKCYPIPRHDTVYWYQQGPGQDPQFLISFYEKMQSDKGSIPDRFSAQQFSDYHSELNMSSLELGDSALYFCASSLVGAYEQYFGPGTRLTVT.

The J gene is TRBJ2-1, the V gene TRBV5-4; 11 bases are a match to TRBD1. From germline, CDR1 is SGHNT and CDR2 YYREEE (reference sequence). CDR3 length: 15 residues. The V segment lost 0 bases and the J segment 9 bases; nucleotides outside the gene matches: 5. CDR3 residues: CASSLGWTGGVEQFF. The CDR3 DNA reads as TGTGCCAGCAGCTTGGGGTGGACAGGGGGCGTTGAGCAGTTCTTC.

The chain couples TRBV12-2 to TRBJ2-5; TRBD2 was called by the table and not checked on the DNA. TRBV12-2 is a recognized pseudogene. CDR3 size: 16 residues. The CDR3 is CASRATSGGSQETQYF. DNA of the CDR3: TGTGCAAGTCGCGCTACTAGCGGGGGGAGCCAAGAGACCCAGTACTTC.

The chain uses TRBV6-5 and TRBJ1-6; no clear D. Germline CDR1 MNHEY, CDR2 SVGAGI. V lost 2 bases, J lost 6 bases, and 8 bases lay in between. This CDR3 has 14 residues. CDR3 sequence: CASSYVEGNSPLHF. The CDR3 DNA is TGTGCCAGCAGTTACGTGGAGGGTAATTCACCCCTCCACTTT.

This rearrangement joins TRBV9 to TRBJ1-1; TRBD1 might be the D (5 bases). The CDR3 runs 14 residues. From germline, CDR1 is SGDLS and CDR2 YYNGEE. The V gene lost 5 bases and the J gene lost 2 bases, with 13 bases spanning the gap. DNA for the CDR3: TGTGCCAGCAGTGGTACCGGGGGAAACACTGAAGCTTTCTTT. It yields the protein CASSGTGGNTEAFF.

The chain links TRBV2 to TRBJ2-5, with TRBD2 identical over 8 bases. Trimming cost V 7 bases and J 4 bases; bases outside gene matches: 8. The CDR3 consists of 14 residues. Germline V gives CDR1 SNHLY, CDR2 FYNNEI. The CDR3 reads CASIGRGVVETQYF. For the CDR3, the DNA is TGTGCCAGCATCGGGCGGGGGGTGGTAGAGACCCAGTACTTC.

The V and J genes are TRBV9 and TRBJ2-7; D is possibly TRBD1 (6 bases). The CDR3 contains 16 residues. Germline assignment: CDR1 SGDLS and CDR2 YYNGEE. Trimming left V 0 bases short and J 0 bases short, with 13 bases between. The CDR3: CASSVGKDSSSYEQYF. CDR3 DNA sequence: TGTGCCAGCAGCGTAGGGAAGGACAGTAGCTCCTACGAGCAGTACTTC.

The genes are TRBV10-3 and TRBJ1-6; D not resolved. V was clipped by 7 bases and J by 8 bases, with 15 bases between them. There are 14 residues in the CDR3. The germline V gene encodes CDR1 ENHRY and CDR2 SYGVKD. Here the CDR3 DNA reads TGTGCCATCACCGGCACCCCCGGGTATTCACCCCTCCACTTT. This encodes CAITGTPGYSPLHF.

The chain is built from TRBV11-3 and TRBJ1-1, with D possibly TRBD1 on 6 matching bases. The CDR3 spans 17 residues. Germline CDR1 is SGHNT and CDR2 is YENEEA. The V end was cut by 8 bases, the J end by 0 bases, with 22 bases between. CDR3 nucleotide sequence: TGTGCCAGCGCCACCCCGGGGACACTCAGGATGAACACTGAAGCTTTCTTT. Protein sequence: CASATPGTLRMNTEAFF.

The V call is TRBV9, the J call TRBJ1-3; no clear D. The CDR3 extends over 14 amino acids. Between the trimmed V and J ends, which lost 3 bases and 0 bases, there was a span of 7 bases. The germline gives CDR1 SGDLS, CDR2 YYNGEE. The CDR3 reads CASSGHFSGNTIYF. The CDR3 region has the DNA TGTGCCAGCAGCGGACATTTCTCTGGAAACACCATATATTTT. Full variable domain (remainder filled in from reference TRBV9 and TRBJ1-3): DSGVTQTPKHLITATGQRVTLRCSPRSGDLSVYWYQQSLDQGLQFLIQYYNGEERAKGNILERFSAQQFPDLHSELNLSSLELGDSALYFCASSGHFSGNTIYFGEGSWLTVV.

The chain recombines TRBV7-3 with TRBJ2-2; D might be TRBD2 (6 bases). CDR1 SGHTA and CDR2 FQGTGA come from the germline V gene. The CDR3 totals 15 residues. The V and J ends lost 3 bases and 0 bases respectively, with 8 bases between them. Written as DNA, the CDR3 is TGTGCCAGCAGCTTCGGGGGAGCGAACACCGGGGAGCTGTTTTTT. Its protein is CASSFGGANTGELFF.

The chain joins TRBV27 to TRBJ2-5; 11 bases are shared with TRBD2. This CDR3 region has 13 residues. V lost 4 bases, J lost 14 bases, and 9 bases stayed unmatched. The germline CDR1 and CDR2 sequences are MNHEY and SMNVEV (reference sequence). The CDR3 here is CASSSTPSGGYYF. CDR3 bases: TGTGCCAGCAGTTCCACCCCTAGCGGGGGGTACTACTTC.

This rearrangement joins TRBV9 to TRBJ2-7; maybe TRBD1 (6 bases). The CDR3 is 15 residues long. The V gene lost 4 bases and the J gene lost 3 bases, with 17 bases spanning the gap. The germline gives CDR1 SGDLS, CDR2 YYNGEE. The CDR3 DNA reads TGTGCCAGCAGCCCGACTCCAGGGGTGAGCTACGAGCAGTACTTC. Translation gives CASSPTPGVSYEQYF. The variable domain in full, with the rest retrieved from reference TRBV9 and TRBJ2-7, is DSGVTQTPKHLITATGQRVTLRCSPRSGDLSVYWYQQSLDQGLQFLIQYYNGEERAKGNILERFSAQQFPDLHSELNLSSLELGDSALYFCASSPTPGVSYEQYFGPGTRLTVT.

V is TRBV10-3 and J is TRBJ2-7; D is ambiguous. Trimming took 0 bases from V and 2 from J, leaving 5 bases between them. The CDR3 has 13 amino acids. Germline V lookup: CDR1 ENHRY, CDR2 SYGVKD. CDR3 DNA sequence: TGTGCCATCAGTGAGTCTGTAACCTACGAGCAGTACTTC. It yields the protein CAISESVTYEQYF.

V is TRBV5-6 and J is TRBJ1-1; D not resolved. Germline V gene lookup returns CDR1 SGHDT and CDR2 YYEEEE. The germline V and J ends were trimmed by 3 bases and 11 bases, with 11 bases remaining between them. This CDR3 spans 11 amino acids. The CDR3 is CASSYGGEAFF. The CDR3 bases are TGTGCCAGCAGCTACGGTGGGGAGGCTTTCTTT.